The source of this T cell receptor beta chain is a study of cytomegalovirus exposure and HLA in healthy donors. Study information: An earlier analysis found 95 million to 140 million unique TCR beta sequences from about 190 million T cells. Study outcomes and limitations: It was confirmed in vitro that a few of the CMV-associated chains were specific for CMV antigens. Association of a missense DCLRE1C variant with TCR beta V- and J-gene trimming was reported in a later analysis.

CDR3 length: 16 amino acids. The germline V gene encodes CDR1 SGHDN and CDR2 FVKESK. V lost 4 bases to trimming and J lost 0 bases; unmatched junction nucleotides: 6. Everyone who donated was a healthy bone marrow donor. This clone was counted only a few times. As yet, its antigen is unknown. PCR used 60 Vbeta primers and 13 Jbeta primers. Using immunoSEQ multiplex PCR, the repertoire was profiled, and TCRdb retains in-frame clones only, with some absent. The table includes more than 200,000 clones, over 60% detected once. V is TRBV14 and J is TRBJ2-3, with 8 bases aligning to TRBD2. The sample taken for sequencing was PBMCs. This receptor was obtained from a male donor in good health and CMV-seronegative. CDR3: CASSLRSSGSTDTQYF. The CDR3 DNA sequence: TGTGCCAGCAGCCTAAGGTCTAGCGGGAGCACAGATACGCAGTATTTT.